The rows below give T cell receptor beta chains drawn from one sample of a study of OX40 agonist ivuxolimab in advanced cancers. Using immunoSEQ multiplex PCR, the repertoire was profiled, and TCRdb retains in-frame clones only, with some absent. Among 50,000 to 70,000 clones listed, around 84% were seen once. The material sequenced was CD4+ or CD8+ T cells sorted from blood, taken in a trial of the OX40 agonist ivuxolimab. These receptors were obtained from an adult with an advanced solid tumor such as melanoma, head and neck, liver or kidney cancer. The CDR3 runs from the conserved cysteine through the conserved F or W. Fields, in order: CDR3 protein, CDR3 DNA, J gene, clone size, V gene, D gene. The D gene is left open where the match is weak. The size field is filled for only some rows; it gives once, few, many or a size class.

CDR3: CASSLESGRTTDTQYF
DNA: TGTGCTAGCAGCTTAGAGTCAGGCCGAACCACAGATACGCAGTATTTT
J: TRBJ2-3
size: .
V: TRBV7-7
D: .

CDR3: CASSLETSYEQYF
DNA: TGCGCCAGCAGCTTGGAGACTTCCTACGAGCAGTACTTC
J: TRBJ2-7
size: .
V: TRBV5-1
D: .

CDR3: CASSSGDMNTEAFF
DNA: TGCGCCAGCAGCTCGGGAGACATGAACACTGAAGCTTTCTTT
J: TRBJ1-1
size: .
V: TRBV5-1
D: .

CDR3: CASSWLGSGGSDTQYF
DNA: TGCGCCAGCAGCTGGCTGGGGTCGGGGGGGTCGGATACGCAGTATTTT
J: TRBJ2-3
size: .
V: TRBV5-1
D: TRBD2

CDR3: CSVVEVAGGELFF
DNA: TGCAGCGTTGTGGAAGTAGCGGGCGGGGAGCTGTTTTTT
J: TRBJ2-2
size: .
V: TRBV29-1
D: TRBD2

CDR3: CASSQAGQGASQPQHF
DNA: TGTGCCAGCAGCCAGGCGGGACAGGGGGCGTCTCAGCCCCAGCATTTT
J: TRBJ1-5
size: .
V: TRBV4-2
D: TRBD1

CDR3: CASNPGTGTPEQFF
DNA: TGTGCCAGCAACCCCGGGACAGGGACTCCTGAGCAGTTCTTC
J: TRBJ2-1
size: once
V: TRBV7-9
D: TRBD1

CDR3: CAGSRDNYGYTF
DNA: TGTGCCGGCTCGAGGGATAACTATGGCTACACCTTC
J: TRBJ1-2
size: .
V: TRBV19
D: .

CDR3: CASRADRSTRNTGELFF
DNA: TGTGCCAGCAGGGCGGACAGGAGCACTAGAAACACCGGGGAGCTGTTTTTT
J: TRBJ2-2
size: .
V: TRBV2
D: TRBD1

CDR3: CASSLVGANEKLFF
DNA: TGTGCCAGCAGCTTGGTAGGGGCGAATGAAAAACTGTTTTTT
J: TRBJ1-4
size: .
V: TRBV5-4
D: .

CDR3: CASSLTPAGEAFF
DNA: TGTGCCAGCAGCTTAACACCAGCCGGTGAAGCTTTCTTT
J: TRBJ1-1
size: .
V: TRBV7-6
D: .

CDR3: CASSRTREPDTQYF
DNA: TGTGCCAGCAGCAGGACAAGGGAACCAGATACGCAGTATTTT
J: TRBJ2-3
size: .
V: TRBV5-4
D: .

CDR3: CASTPAEGENSPLHF
DNA: TGTGCCAGCACCCCCGCCGAGGGGGAGAATTCACCCCTCCACTTT
J: TRBJ1-6
size: few
V: TRBV2
D: .

CDR3: CASRDKTSPKGEQYF
DNA: TGTGCCAGCAGAGATAAGACTAGCCCTAAGGGCGAGCAGTACTTC
J: TRBJ2-7
size: .
V: TRBV5-6
D: TRBD2

CDR3: CATRWDLGDTQYF
DNA: TGTGCCACCAGATGGGACCTGGGAGATACGCAGTATTTT
J: TRBJ2-3
size: .
V: TRBV15
D: .

CDR3: CAWSVGPGGLAKNIQYF
DNA: TGTGCCTGGAGTGTAGGACCGGGGGGATTAGCCAAAAACATTCAGTACTTC
J: TRBJ2-4
size: .
V: TRBV30
D: TRBD2

CDR3: CASSSSGGETQYF
DNA: TGCGCCAGCAGCTCCAGCGGGGGAGAGACCCAGTACTTC
J: TRBJ2-5
size: .
V: TRBV5-1
D: TRBD2

CDR3: CASSLVALANEQFF
DNA: TGTGCCAGCAGCTTAGTCGCCCTTGCTAATGAGCAGTTCTTC
J: TRBJ2-1
size: .
V: TRBV7-2
D: .

CDR3: CASSLSAGPYEQYF
DNA: TGTGCCAGCAGTTTATCGGCGGGCCCCTACGAGCAGTACTTC
J: TRBJ2-7
size: .
V: TRBV27
D: .

CDR3: CASSPTGSWVYNEQFF
DNA: TGCGCCAGCAGCCCAACGGGCTCCTGGGTTTACAATGAGCAGTTCTTC
J: TRBJ2-1
size: .
V: TRBV5-1
D: .

CDR3: CASSPLRGGNYNEQFF
DNA: TGTGCCAGCAGTCCATTACGGGGGGGGAATTACAATGAGCAGTTCTTC
J: TRBJ2-1
size: .
V: TRBV27
D: TRBD2

CDR3: CASSPLDTHSYEQYF
DNA: TGTGCCAGCAGCCCGCTGGACACCCACTCCTACGAGCAGTACTTC
J: TRBJ2-7
size: .
V: TRBV5-6
D: .

CDR3: CASSRKKGLAGGTDTQYF
DNA: TGTGCCAGCAGTCGGAAAAAGGGACTAGCGGGAGGCACAGATACGCAGTATTTT
J: TRBJ2-3
size: once
V: TRBV27
D: TRBD2

CDR3: CASSLGDRKNQPQHF
DNA: TGTGCCAGCAGTTTAGGGGACAGGAAGAATCAGCCCCAGCATTTT
J: TRBJ1-5
size: .
V: TRBV28
D: TRBD1

CDR3: CASSPGTGRTGELFF
DNA: TGTGCCAGCAGCCCCGGGACAGGGCGCACCGGGGAGCTGTTTTTT
J: TRBJ2-2
size: few
V: TRBV7-3
D: TRBD1

CDR3: CASSLEAGNNEQFF
DNA: TGTGCCAGCAGCTTAGAGGCCGGGAACAATGAGCAGTTCTTC
J: TRBJ2-1
size: .
V: TRBV7-3
D: .

CDR3: CASSLGGGIGDTQYF
DNA: TGTGCCAGCAGCTTAGGGGGAGGGATTGGAGATACGCAGTATTTT
J: TRBJ2-3
size: .
V: TRBV11-2
D: TRBD2

CDR3: CASSWDSNQPQHF
DNA: TGCGCCAGCAGCTGGGACAGTAATCAGCCCCAGCATTTT
J: TRBJ1-5
size: .
V: TRBV5-1
D: TRBD1

CDR3: CASSPGPDQPQHF
DNA: TGTGCCAGCTCGCCGGGACCGGATCAGCCCCAGCATTTT
J: TRBJ1-5
size: once
V: TRBV18
D: .

CDR3: CASSLGGANVLTF
DNA: TGTGCCAGCAGCTTAGGGGGGGCCAACGTCCTGACTTTC
J: TRBJ2-6
size: .
V: TRBV11-3
D: .

CDR3: CAIRGTGGDLLGYEQYF
DNA: TGTGCCATCAGGGGGACAGGGGGGGATCTACTAGGATACGAGCAGTACTTC
J: TRBJ2-7
size: .
V: TRBV10-3
D: TRBD1

CDR3: CASSQDREDQPQHF
DNA: TGTGCCAGCAGCCAGGACAGGGAGGACCAGCCCCAGCATTTT
J: TRBJ1-5
size: .
V: TRBV7-9
D: TRBD1

CDR3: CASSGDGQGGELFF
DNA: TGCGCCAGCAGCGGAGATGGACAGGGCGGGGAGCTGTTTTTT
J: TRBJ2-2
size: .
V: TRBV5-1
D: TRBD1

CDR3: CSGLSGQGNEQFF
DNA: TGCAGCGGCCTTTCGGGACAGGGAAATGAGCAGTTCTTC
J: TRBJ2-1
size: many
V: TRBV29-1
D: TRBD1

CDR3: CASRQDSYEQYF
DNA: TGTGCCAGCAGGCAGGACAGCTACGAGCAGTACTTC
J: TRBJ2-7
size: .
V: TRBV2
D: .

CDR3: CSITGSGANVLTF
DNA: TGCAGCATAACAGGCTCTGGGGCCAACGTCCTGACTTTC
J: TRBJ2-6
size: .
V: TRBV29-1
D: .

CDR3: CASSGPPGRSPSNQPQHF
DNA: TGCGCCAGCAGTGGGCCCCCCGGCAGGAGTCCTAGCAATCAGCCCCAGCATTTT
J: TRBJ1-5
size: .
V: TRBV10-2
D: .

CDR3: CASSLSGGQETQYF
DNA: TGTGCCAGCAGCTTAAGTGGGGGGCAAGAGACCCAGTACTTC
J: TRBJ2-5
size: .
V: TRBV7-3
D: .

CDR3: CASSLKRGSTDTQYF
DNA: TGTGCCAGCAGCTTGAAGCGGGGGTCCACAGATACGCAGTATTTT
J: TRBJ2-3
size: .
V: TRBV5-4
D: TRBD2

CDR3: CASSNRDRGDTEAFF
DNA: TGCGCCAGCAGCAACCGGGACAGGGGGGACACTGAAGCTTTCTTT
J: TRBJ1-1
size: .
V: TRBV5-1
D: TRBD1

CDR3: CASSVLTDSYEQYF
DNA: TGTGCCAGCAGCGTCCTGACAGACTCCTACGAGCAGTACTTC
J: TRBJ2-7
size: .
V: TRBV9
D: .

CDR3: CASSLAGTKNEQFF
DNA: TGTGCCAGCAGCCTGGCCGGGACAAAGAATGAGCAGTTCTTC
J: TRBJ2-1
size: .
V: TRBV14
D: .

CDR3: CASSSDRTYGYTF
DNA: TGTGCCAGCAGCTCCGACAGGACATATGGCTACACCTTC
J: TRBJ1-2
size: .
V: TRBV7-8
D: .

CDR3: CASSPTPRKETQYF
DNA: TGTGCCAGCAGCCCTACCCCCCGGAAAGAGACCCAGTACTTC
J: TRBJ2-5
size: .
V: TRBV7-3
D: .

CDR3: CASRLAQAYEQYF
DNA: TGTGCCAGCAGACTAGCGCAGGCCTACGAGCAGTACTTC
J: TRBJ2-7
size: .
V: TRBV6-1
D: TRBD2

CDR3: CASSLVSNNEQFF
DNA: TGTGCCAGCAGCTTAGTCAGCAACAATGAGCAGTTCTTC
J: TRBJ2-1
size: .
V: TRBV11-3
D: .

CDR3: CASSSGGTGANVLTF
DNA: TGTGCCAGCAGCTCGGGGGGGACAGGGGCCAACGTCCTGACTTTC
J: TRBJ2-6
size: .
V: TRBV7-2
D: TRBD2

CDR3: CASSSPPRAGADTQYF
DNA: TGTGCCAGCAGCTCCCCGCCGAGGGCAGGGGCAGATACGCAGTATTTT
J: TRBJ2-3
size: .
V: TRBV7-2
D: .

CDR3: CASSRDSSYNEQFF
DNA: TGTGCCAGCAGTAGGGATAGCTCCTACAATGAGCAGTTCTTC
J: TRBJ2-1
size: .
V: TRBV6-5
D: .

CDR3: CASSEGWWVRSNQPQHF
DNA: TGTGCCAGCAGTGAAGGTTGGTGGGTCCGTAGCAATCAGCCCCAGCATTTT
J: TRBJ1-5
size: .
V: TRBV6-1
D: .

CDR3: CASSPRDSTDTQYF
DNA: TGTGCCAGCAGTCCAAGGGACAGCACAGATACGCAGTATTTT
J: TRBJ2-3
size: .
V: TRBV5-4
D: .

CDR3: CASSSGYFGNQPQHF
DNA: TGTGCCAGCAGCTCTGGGTATTTCGGCAATCAGCCCCAGCATTTT
J: TRBJ1-5
size: .
V: TRBV5-5
D: .